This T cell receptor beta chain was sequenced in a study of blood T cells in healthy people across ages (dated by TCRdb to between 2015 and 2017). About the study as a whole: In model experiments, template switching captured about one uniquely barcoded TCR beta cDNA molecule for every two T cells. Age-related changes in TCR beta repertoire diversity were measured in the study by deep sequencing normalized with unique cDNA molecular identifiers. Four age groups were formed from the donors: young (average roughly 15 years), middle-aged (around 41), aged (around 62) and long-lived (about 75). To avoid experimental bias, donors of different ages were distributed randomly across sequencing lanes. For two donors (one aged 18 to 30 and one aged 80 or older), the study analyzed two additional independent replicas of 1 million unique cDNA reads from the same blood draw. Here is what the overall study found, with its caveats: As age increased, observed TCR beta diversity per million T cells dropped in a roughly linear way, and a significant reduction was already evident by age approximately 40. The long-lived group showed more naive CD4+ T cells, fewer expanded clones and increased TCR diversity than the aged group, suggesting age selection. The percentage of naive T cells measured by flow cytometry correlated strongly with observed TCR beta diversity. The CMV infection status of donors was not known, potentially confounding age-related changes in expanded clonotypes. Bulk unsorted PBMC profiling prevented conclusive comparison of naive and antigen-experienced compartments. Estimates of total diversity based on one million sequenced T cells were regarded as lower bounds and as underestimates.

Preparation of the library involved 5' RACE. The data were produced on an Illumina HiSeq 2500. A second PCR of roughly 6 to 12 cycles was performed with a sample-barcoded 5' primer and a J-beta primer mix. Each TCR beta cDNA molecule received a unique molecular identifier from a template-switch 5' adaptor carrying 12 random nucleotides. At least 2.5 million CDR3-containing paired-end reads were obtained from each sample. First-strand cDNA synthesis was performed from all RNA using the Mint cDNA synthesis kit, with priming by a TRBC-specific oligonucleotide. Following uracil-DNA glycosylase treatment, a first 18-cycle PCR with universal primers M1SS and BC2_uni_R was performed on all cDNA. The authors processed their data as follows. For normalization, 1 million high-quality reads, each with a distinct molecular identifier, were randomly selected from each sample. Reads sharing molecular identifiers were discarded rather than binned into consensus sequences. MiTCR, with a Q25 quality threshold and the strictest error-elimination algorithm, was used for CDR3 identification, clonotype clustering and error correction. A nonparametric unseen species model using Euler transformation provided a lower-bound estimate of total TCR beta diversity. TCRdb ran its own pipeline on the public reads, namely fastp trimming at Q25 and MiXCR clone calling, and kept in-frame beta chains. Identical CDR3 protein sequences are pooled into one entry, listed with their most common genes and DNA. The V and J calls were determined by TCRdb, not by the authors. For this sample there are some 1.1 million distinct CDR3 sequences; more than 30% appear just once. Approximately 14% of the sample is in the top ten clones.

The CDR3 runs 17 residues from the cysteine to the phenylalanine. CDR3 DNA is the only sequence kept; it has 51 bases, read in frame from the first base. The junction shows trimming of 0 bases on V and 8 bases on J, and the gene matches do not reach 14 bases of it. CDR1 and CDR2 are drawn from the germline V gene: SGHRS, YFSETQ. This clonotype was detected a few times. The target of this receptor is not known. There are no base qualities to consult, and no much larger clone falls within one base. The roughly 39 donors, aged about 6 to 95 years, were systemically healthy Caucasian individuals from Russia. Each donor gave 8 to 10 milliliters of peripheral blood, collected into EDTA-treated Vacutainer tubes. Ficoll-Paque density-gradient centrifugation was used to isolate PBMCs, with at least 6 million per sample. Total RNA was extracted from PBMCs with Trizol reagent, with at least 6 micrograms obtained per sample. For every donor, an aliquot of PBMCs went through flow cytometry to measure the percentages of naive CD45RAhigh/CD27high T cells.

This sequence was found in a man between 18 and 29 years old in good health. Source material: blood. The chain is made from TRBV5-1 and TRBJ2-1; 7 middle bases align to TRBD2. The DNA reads TGCGCCAGCAGCTTGGCCAGAGGTGCGGGGGAGTTTGATGAGCAGTTCTTC. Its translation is CASSLARGAGEFDEQFF.